What follows is one T cell receptor (beta chain) and its context. Its target is unknown. Germline values: CDR1 ENHRY, CDR2 SYGVKD. V shed 6 bases and J 2 bases; nucleotides not matched to a gene: 11. The CDR3 totals 16 residues. The sample originates from a study of cytomegalovirus exposure and HLA in healthy donors. Study results and caveats: When analyzed later, a missense DCLRE1C variant was found to be linked to TCR beta V- and J-gene trimming. A later analysis appeared to link common viral pathogens to several of the most significant clusters.

PCR employed 60 Vbeta and 13 Jbeta primers. Only in-frame clones appear in the TCRdb table, and some are missing; sequencing was by immunoSEQ multiplex PCR. The repertoire holds 60,000 to 75,000 clones, about 80% seen once, with 7.8% in the top ten. The sample consisted of PBMCs. The rearrangement uses TRBV10-3 and TRBJ2-7; the match to TRBD1 covers 9 bases. The sequence was obtained from a man aged 18 to 29 in good health and CMV-seropositive. Written as DNA, the CDR3 is TGTGCCATCAGATCGTTCGGGACAGGGATTACCTACGAGCAGTACTTC. The encoded protein is CAIRSFGTGITYEQYF.